The 7 T cell receptor beta chains below come from one sample, sequenced in a study of blood T cell repertoires in COVID-19. Repertoires were generated with immunoSEQ multiplex PCR, while TCRdb's copy carries only in-frame clones and drops some. The sample has 250,000 to 350,000 clones, around 90% seen once; the top ten hold under 3.5%. The sequenced sample consisted of PBMCs or T cells enriched from blood (not recorded which). The receptor set was obtained from a woman in her forties or fifties who had recovered from COVID-19.

The chain joins TRBV6-5 to TRBJ2-3; the match to TRBD2 covers 7 bases. V dropped 2 bases and J dropped 3; count of bases not matched to a gene: 2. Germline V gene sequence: CDR1 MNHEY, CDR2 SVGAGI. This CDR3 is 14 amino acids long. The CDR3 loop is CASSYQLATDTQYF. The CDR3 bases are TGTGCCAGCAGTTACCAACTAGCGACAGATACGCAGTATTTT.

The chain is built from TRBV28 and TRBJ1-1; the D gene is possibly TRBD1 (5 bases). Germline V gene data show CDR1 as MDHEN and CDR2 as SYDVKM. The CDR3 is 15 residues long. V was clipped by 3 bases and J by 3 bases, with 14 bases between them. The CDR3 reads CASSFSGGGYTEAFF. The CDR3 region has the DNA TGTGCCAGCAGTTTCTCCGGGGGTGGTTACACTGAAGCTTTCTTT.

The chain combines TRBV6-5 with TRBJ1-1; TRBD1 might be the D (5 bases). Germline V gene lookup returns CDR1 MNHEY and CDR2 SVGAGI. This CDR3 comprises 13 residues. Trimming removed 6 bases from V and 1 base from J, with 9 bases in between. The CDR3 here is CASSPGQNTEAFF. CDR3 in DNA: TGTGCCAGCAGCCCAGGACAGAACACTGAAGCTTTCTTT.

This chain links TRBV5-1 with TRBJ1-2; no reliable D call. Deletions cut 0 bases from V and 0 bases from J, with 12 bases between. CDR3 length equals 16 residues. Germline V gives CDR1 SGHRS, CDR2 YFSETQ. CDR3 DNA sequence: TGCGCCAGCAGCTTGGGCCATCCTACCCCTAACTATGGCTACACCTTC. Translated, it gives CASSLGHPTPNYGYTF.

This sequence joins TRBV19 and TRBJ1-2; 7 positions agree with TRBD1. Germline CDR1 is LNHDA and CDR2 is SQIVND (reference sequence). V lost 0 bases and J lost 5; bases outside the gene matches: 9. The CDR3 extends over 16 amino acids. Written as DNA, the CDR3 is TGTGCCAGTAGTATAGATTCCACGGACAGGAAATATGGCTACACCTTC. This translates into CASSIDSTDRKYGYTF.

The chain employs TRBV6-6 and TRBJ1-6; 9 nucleotides match TRBD1. Germline trimming cut 6 bases from V and 14 bases from J; bases unmatched to any gene: 5. CDR3 size: 12 residues. Looked up from germline, CDR1 is MNHNY and CDR2 is SVGAGI (reference sequence). This CDR3 is CASSRTGATLHF. The DNA of the CDR3 is TGTGCCAGCAGCAGGACAGGGGCAACCCTCCACTTT.

This rearrangement joins TRBV2 to TRBJ1-2; no definite D call. From germline, CDR1 is SNHLY and CDR2 FYNNEI. This CDR3 spans 11 amino acids. V lost 5 bases, J lost 8 bases, and 9 bases lay in between. In DNA form, the CDR3 reads TGTGCCAGCAGTCTGACTAGAGGCTACACCTTC. This encodes CASSLTRGYTF.